This T cell receptor beta chain came from a study of identical twins (dated by TCRdb to 2015 to 2016). Study-level background: To test whether fetal clonotypes persist, the study used deep sequencing on TCR alpha and beta repertoires from monozygotic twins, unrelated adults of various ages, and cord blood. Replicate twin experiments were performed at different times using different library preparation protocols to rule out contamination.

Library method: 5' RACE. Sequencing relied on an Illumina HiSeq 2000. Template switching added a universal primer binding site, and the final cDNA carried a unique molecular identifier that allowed TCR cDNA molecules to be counted accurately. Specific primers in the conserved constant-segment region were used to synthesize first-strand cDNA for the TCR alpha and beta chains. To control for contamination, every cDNA library carried two barcodes: a SMART-Mk sample barcode plus Illumina barcodes. Two successive PCR steps introduced TruSeq adapter sequences along with Illumina sample barcodes. The Illumina HiSeq platform was used with custom primers to sequence TCR alpha and beta cDNA libraries. Turning to the authors' computational methods: MiGEC processed the raw reads to extract unique molecular identifiers, while MiXCR was used to determine the CDR3 positions. Recombination models were inferred per individual with the repgenHMM and IGoR tools using an EM algorithm. Shared clonotypes were analyzed with the tcR package in R, and sharing was normalized by the product of cloneset sizes. To study raw recombination free of thymic and clonal selection effects, out-of-frame nonproductive sequences were analyzed. TCRdb reprocessing: public reads trimmed at Q25 with fastp, clones called with MiXCR, in-frame beta chains kept. Each entry is one CDR3 protein sequence, shown with its most common DNA and genes. It is TCRdb's table, rather than the study itself, that gives the V and J calls and clone size. This sample holds around 1.7 million distinct CDR3 sequences; under 35% were observed only once. Under 0.35% of the sample is taken by the ten largest.

From the cysteine through the phenylalanine, the CDR3 covers 12 amino acids. Only the CDR3 portion is preserved as DNA: 36 bases, with reading frame beginning at the first base. At the junction V is shortened by 3 bases and J by 7 bases, with 7 bases in between. From the germline V gene (reference sequence), CDR1 is LGHDT and CDR2 is YNNKEL. Every donor was a healthy Caucasian. As to this clonotype: This receptor's antigen is unknown. Per-base qualities were not stored, and no clone one base away is much larger.

Overall study outcomes, separate from this receptor: Abundant cord blood beta clonotypes had fewer insertions, young adult naive repertoires showed a similar but weaker trend, and memory repertoires showed no such trend. A weaker excess of twin sharing was found in beta out-of-frame sequences because the signal-to-noise ratio was lowered by fewer shared sequences. In monozygotic twins, out-of-frame TCR alpha sharing was systematically underestimated by recombination models, although the models agreed with sharing between unrelated individuals. Invariant T cells such as MAIT and iNKT could partly confound zero-insertion analyses, though diverse VJ usage argued against this for most clonotypes. Conclusions relied on cross-sectional statistical analysis, since the same donors could not be followed over many years. Out-of-frame TCR alpha sequences shared between twins showed an excess of low generation-probability sequences compared with coincidental sharing between unrelated individuals.

The chain joins TRBV3-1 to TRBJ2-1; no confident D gene assignment can be made. The TCR sequence derives from a newborn girl in good health. Input material: cord blood. Here is the DNA: TGTGCCAGCAGCCATTTGAGGAATGAGCAGTTCTTC. Translated, it reads CASSHLRNEQFF.